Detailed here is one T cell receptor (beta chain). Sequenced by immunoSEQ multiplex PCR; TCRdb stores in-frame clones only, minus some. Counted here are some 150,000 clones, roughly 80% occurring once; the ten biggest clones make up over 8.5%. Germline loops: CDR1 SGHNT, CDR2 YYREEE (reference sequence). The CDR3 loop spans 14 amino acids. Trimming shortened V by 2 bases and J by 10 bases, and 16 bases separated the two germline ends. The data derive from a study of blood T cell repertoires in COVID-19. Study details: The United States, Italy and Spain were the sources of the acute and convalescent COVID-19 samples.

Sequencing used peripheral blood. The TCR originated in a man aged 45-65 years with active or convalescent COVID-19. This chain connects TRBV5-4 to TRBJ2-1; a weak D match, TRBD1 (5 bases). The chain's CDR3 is CASSLDPRVGEQFF. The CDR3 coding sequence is TGTGCCAGCAGCTTAGACCCCAGGGTAGGAGAGCAGTTCTTC. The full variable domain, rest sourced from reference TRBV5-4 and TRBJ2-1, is ETGVTQSPTHLIKTRGQQVTLRCSSQSGHNTVSWYQQALGQGPQFIFQYYREEENGRGNFPPRFSGLQFPNYSSELNVNALELDDSALYLCASSLDPRVGEQFFGPGTRLTVL.